The 4 T cell receptor beta chains listed next were all sequenced from one sample in a study of cytotoxic CD8 clonotypes in ibrutinib-treated CLL (dated by TCRdb to the early 2020s). The label giving this sample's time point can be read as: about twelve months on ibrutinib. The receptor library was made with the immunoSEQ multiplex PCR assay. TCRdb obtained this table from immuneACCESS and retained in-frame rearrangements with V and J assigned. These tables miss some clones; where compared with another copy, unresolved V genes account for less than half of the shortfall, and the remainder is unexplained. In all, the sample holds approximately 190,000 clones, and roughly 73% of those were seen once. About an eighth of the sample is in the top ten clones. Sequenced material: PBMCs, taken after 12 months of ibrutinib treatment. The source is a human donor with chronic lymphocytic leukemia.

The chain uses TRBV6-4 and TRBJ2-7, with TRBD1 as a possible D gene (6 bases). V was trimmed by 7 bases and J by 0 bases, leaving 16 bases between them. The CDR3 is made up of 15 amino acids. Germline V CDR1 and CDR2: MRHNA, SNTAGT. DNA of the CDR3: TGTGCCAGCACCCTTCAGGGGCTACCCTCCTACGAGCAGTACTTC. It specifies CASTLQGLPSYEQYF.

The J gene is TRBJ1-5, the V gene TRBV27, with D possibly TRBD1 on 5 matching bases. Germline CDR1 MNHEY, CDR2 SMNVEV (reference sequence). The CDR3 has 15 residues. V was shortened by 6 bases and J by 0 bases, with 12 bases between the two germline ends. In DNA form, the CDR3 reads TGTGCCAGCAGGTTGACAGACTATAGCAATCAGCCCCAGCATTTT. Translating gives CASRLTDYSNQPQHF.

In this sample, this clone turned up a few times. The chain employs TRBV29-1 and TRBJ1-3; D not resolved. Germline CDR1 reads SQVTM; CDR2 reads ANQGSEA. V was shortened by 0 bases and J by 0 bases, with 9 bases between the two germline ends. This CDR3 spans 15 amino acids. The CDR3 DNA reads TGCAGCGTTGAAGAAGGACTAAACTCTGGAAACACCATATATTTT. This gives the protein CSVEEGLNSGNTIYF.

The gene calls are TRBV6-6 and TRBJ2-1; 8 bases agree with TRBD2. The germline CDR1 and CDR2 sequences are MNHNY and SVGAGI (reference sequence). J was trimmed by 5 bases and V by 10 bases; bases with no gene match: 10. The CDR3 runs to 14 residues. The CDR3 sequence is CATLGVAGHNEQFF. The CDR3 DNA sequence: TGTGCCACCCTCGGGGTAGCGGGACACAATGAGCAGTTCTTC.